A single sample gave rise to the 26 T cell receptor beta chains below, sequenced in a study of regulatory T cells in long-lasting Graves disease. Time point of the sample: newly diagnosed GD, antithyroid drugs for less than 3 months. Researchers made the TCR library from RNA that was extracted from PBMCs. Relying on iRepertoire HTBI primers and Arm-PCR of CDR3 regions, the team built TCR beta libraries. From the multiplex PCR reads, TCRdb called clonotypes with MiXCR, one entry per CDR3 protein. The sample has fewer than 650,000 distinct CDR3 sequences, 15% to 20% seen once. These data were also filed under a second study, of T cells in Graves' hyperthyroidism and ophthalmopathy.

This material consisted of peripheral blood mononuclear cells (PBMCs), taken at new diagnosis, from a patient treated with antithyroid drugs. These receptors were taken from a man between 18 and 29 years old with Graves disease.

The gene calls are TRBV7-9 and TRBJ2-7, with 10 positions matching TRBD1. This CDR3 has 15 residues. Germline assignment: CDR1 SEHNR and CDR2 FQNEAQ (reference sequence). The ends lost 5 bases at V and 3 bases at J; junction bases unmatched: 7. The CDR3, as DNA: TGTGCCAGCAGCCCACCCGGGACAGGGGACTACGAGCAGTACTTC. As protein: CASSPPGTGDYEQYF.

This clonotype was seen repeatedly, ten times or more. The chain joins TRBV11-2 to TRBJ2-7, with D hard to call. V shed 1 base and J shed 3 bases, with 10 bases lying between them. The CDR3 runs to 14 residues. Germline lookup yields CDR1 SGHAT and CDR2 FQNNGV. The CDR3 is CASSLVVSYYEQYF. CDR3 DNA: TGTGCCAGCAGCTTAGTGGTGTCCTACTACGAGCAGTACTTC.

The sample holds many counts of this clonotype. The V gene is TRBV7-8, the J gene TRBJ2-1; TRBD2 matches 9 bases. This CDR3 comprises 16 residues. CDR1 is SGHVS and CDR2 is FQNEAQ in the germline V gene. V trimming: 5 bases; J trimming: 6 bases; junction bases outside the gene matches: 11. The CDR3 DNA is TGTGCCAGCAGCAACGAGCCGGGACTAGCCCCCAATGAGCAGTTCTTC. Residues: CASSNEPGLAPNEQFF.

The chain carries TRBV6-2 or TRBV6-3 and TRBJ2-7; 7 nucleotides line up with TRBD2. V trimming: 5 bases; J trimming: 1 base; junction bases outside the gene matches: 5. The CDR3 is 14 residues long. CDR1 MNHEY and CDR2 SVGEGT come from the germline V gene. The CDR3 coding sequence is TGTGCCAGCAGTACAGGACTAGTTTCCTACGAGCAGTACTTC. Protein product: CASSTGLVSYEQYF.

This clonotype was recorded many times. The J gene is TRBJ2-7, the V gene TRBV27, with D possibly TRBD2 on 5 matching bases. The CDR3 contains 15 residues. V lost 5 bases and J lost 7, with 21 bases in between. Germline loops: CDR1 MNHEY, CDR2 SMNVEV (reference sequence). The CDR3 loop is CASSPSTGSAWEQYF. CDR3 DNA sequence: TGTGCCAGCAGTCCGTCGACGGGGAGCGCGTGGGAGCAGTACTTC.

This clonotype was observed many times. The chain combines TRBV4-2 with TRBJ2-1, with 8 bases fitting TRBD2. The CDR3 runs 17 residues. Germline V gene sequence: CDR1 LGHNA, CDR2 YNFKEQ. V trimming: 0 bases; J trimming: 3 bases; junction bases outside the gene matches: 7. The CDR3 DNA is TGTGCCAGCAGCCAAGAAGAGCGGGAGTGGTTCTACAATGAGCAGTTCTTC. As protein: CASSQEEREWFYNEQFF.

This clonotype occurred once. V gene TRBV5-5 combines with J gene TRBJ2-3, with D tentatively TRBD1 or TRBD2 (5 bases each). Deletions cut 4 bases from V and 2 bases from J, with 17 bases between. Germline lookup yields CDR1 SGHKS and CDR2 YYEKEE (reference sequence). There are 16 residues in the CDR3. The CDR3 loop is CASSAAGSWDTDTQYF. As DNA, the CDR3 is TGTGCCAGCAGCGCCGCAGGGAGTTGGGACACAGATACGCAGTATTTT.

The V and J genes are TRBV12-3 or TRBV12-4 and TRBJ2-7; D ambiguous. Trimming stripped 3 bases from V and 5 bases from J, with 8 bases between. The CDR3 length is 12 residues. The CDR3 loop reads CASSLLGHEQYF. CDR3 coding DNA: TGTGCCAGCAGTTTGTTGGGTCACGAGCAGTACTTC.

This clonotype was counted ten times or more. The chain carries TRBV12-3 or TRBV12-4 and TRBJ1-4; no firm D call. This CDR3 spans 15 amino acids. Trimming shortened V by 2 bases and J by 5 bases, and 12 bases separated the two germline ends. CDR3 DNA sequence: TGTGCCAGCAGTTTATTCCTGGGGTCCAATGAAAAACTGTTTTTT. Amino acids: CASSLFLGSNEKLFF.

This clonotype was seen more than once but under ten times. This CDR3 reads CAIKERQGTDTQYF. CDR3 bases: TGTGCCATCAAGGAAAGACAGGGCACAGATACGCAGTATTTT. This chain links TRBV10-3 with TRBJ2-3, with D perhaps TRBD1 (6 bases). The CDR3 runs 14 residues. Trimming removed 7 bases from V and 1 base from J, with 12 bases in between. The V gene's germline CDR1 is ENHRY and CDR2 SYGVKD.

This clonotype was counted only a few times. This chain connects TRBV10-2 to TRBJ2-1, with TRBD2 matching over 10 bases. V shed 10 bases and J 0 bases; nucleotides not matched to a gene: 0. Germline-derived CDR1 and CDR2 are WSHSY and SAAADI. The CDR3 covers 13 residues. The CDR3 region is CATSGSSYNEQFF. DNA of the CDR3: TGCGCCACTAGCGGGAGCTCCTACAATGAGCAGTTCTTC.

This clonotype has ten or more counts. The rearrangement joins TRBV7-9 to TRBJ2-7, with D possibly matching TRBD1 (6 bases). Deletions cut 0 bases from V and 3 bases from J, with 15 bases between. The CDR3 consists of 16 residues. Looked up from germline, CDR1 is SEHNR and CDR2 is FQNEAQ (reference sequence). The CDR3 loop reads CASSLADGQRRYEQYF. Here the CDR3 DNA reads TGTGCCAGCAGCTTAGCGGATGGACAGAGACGCTACGAGCAGTACTTC.

The V call is TRBV15, the J call TRBJ2-3, with TRBD2 matching 7 bases. V trimming: 5 bases; J trimming: 2 bases; junction bases outside the gene matches: 13. CDR1 and CDR2 from the germline V gene are LNHNV and YYDKDF (reference sequence). The CDR3 totals 17 residues. CDR3 loop: CATSVYRDYNPTDTQYF. Here the CDR3 DNA reads TGTGCCACCAGCGTATACCGGGACTATAACCCCACAGATACGCAGTATTTT.

The chain recombines TRBV7-8 with TRBJ2-6, with no clear D. With 3 bases removed from V and 0 bases from J, the gap between germline ends came to 12 bases. This CDR3 has 17 amino acids. Germline loops: CDR1 SGHVS, CDR2 FQNEAQ. CDR3 residues: CASSFFFFSSGANVLTF. For the CDR3, the DNA is TGTGCCAGCAGCTTCTTCTTTTTCAGCTCTGGGGCCAACGTCCTGACTTTC. The variable domain in full, with the rest retrieved from reference TRBV7-8 and TRBJ2-6, is GAGVSQSPRYKVAKRGQDVALRCDPISGHVSLFWYQQALGQGPEFLTYFQNEAQLDKSGLPSDRFFAERPEGSVSTLKIQRTQQEDSAVYLCASSFFFFSSGANVLTFGAGSRLTVL.

This clonotype showed up many times. The rearrangement joins TRBV15 to TRBJ2-1; D not certain. Germline V gives CDR1 LNHNV, CDR2 YYDKDF (reference sequence). The length of the CDR3 is 11 residues. V was pared by 5 bases and J by 7 bases, with 6 bases between. For the CDR3, the DNA is TGTGCCACCAGCTCCAATAATGAGCAGTTCTTC. Protein sequence: CATSSNNEQFF. Based on the CDR3 plus reference TRBV15 and TRBJ2-1, the full variable domain is DAMVIQNPRYQVTQFGKPVTLSCSQTLNHNVMYWYQQKSSQAPKLLFHYYDKDFNNEADTPDNFQSRRPNTSFCFLDIRSPGLGDTAMYLCATSSNNEQFFGPGTRLTVL.

This clonotype was seen many times. The rearrangement uses TRBV28 and TRBJ2-4; no clear D gene. Germline CDR1 is MDHEN and CDR2 is SYDVKM. The V end was cut by 1 base, the J end by 0 bases, with 4 bases between. The CDR3 contains 14 residues. CDR3 sequence (DNA): TGTGCCAGCAGTTTATCTGTAGCCAAAAACATTCAGTACTTC. Its protein product is CASSLSVAKNIQYF.

The chain links TRBV4-1 to TRBJ2-7, with 11 nucleotides matching TRBD1. This CDR3 has 14 residues. CDR1 MGHRA and CDR2 YSYEKL come from the germline V gene. V shed 3 bases, J shed 5 bases, and the junction held 3 bases outside the gene matches. CDR3 region: CASSQLDRGHEQYF. CDR3 in DNA: TGCGCCAGCAGCCAGCTGGACAGGGGGCACGAGCAGTACTTC.

In this sample, this clonotype turned up many times. The V and J genes are TRBV7-2 and TRBJ2-7, with a possible D match to TRBD1 (6 bases). Germline V CDR1 and CDR2: SGHTA, FQGNSA. Trimming left V 3 bases short and J 0 bases short, with 9 bases between. The CDR3 totals 14 residues. This CDR3 is CASSFRQVSYEQYF. The DNA for the CDR3 is TGTGCCAGCAGCTTCCGACAGGTCTCCTACGAGCAGTACTTC. The whole variable domain, filled in from reference TRBV7-2 and TRBJ2-7, reads GAGVSQSPSNKVTEKGKDVELRCDPISGHTALYWYRQSLGQGLEFLIYFQGNSAPDKSGLPSDRFSAERTGGSVSTLTIQRTQQEDSAVYLCASSFRQVSYEQYFGPGTRLTVT.

In this sample, this clonotype turned up a few times. This chain connects TRBV5-1 to TRBJ2-2; D unclear. Germline V gives CDR1 SGHRS, CDR2 YFSETQ. CDR3 length equals 15 residues. The V end lost 4 bases, the J end lost 1 base, and 11 bases lay between the germline ends. CDR3 sequence reads: CASSRTTQNTGELFF. The CDR3 DNA follows: TGCGCCAGCAGCAGGACGACACAGAACACCGGGGAGCTGTTTTTT.

On this clonotype itself: A read error is possible here, since a much larger clone lies one base away. The chain has TRBV4-1 and TRBJ1-5, with 9 positions matching TRBD1. Trimming at V came to 4 bases and at J to 3 bases, leaving 4 bases not matched to a gene. Germline V CDR1 and CDR2: MGHRA, YSYEKL. The CDR3 is made up of 15 amino acids. The CDR3 DNA follows: TGCGCCAGCAGCCGGGGACAGGGACACAATCAGCCCCAGCATTTT. Translation gives CASSRGQGHNQPQHF.

The rearrangement links TRBV20-1 to TRBJ1-6; D ambiguous. The CDR3 is 14 residues long. The germline V and J ends were trimmed by 0 bases and 8 bases, with 11 bases remaining between them. Germline V gene lookup returns CDR1 DFQATT and CDR2 SNEGSKA (reference sequence). CDR3 sequence: CSARDRQEDSPLHF. Here the CDR3 DNA reads TGCAGTGCTAGAGATCGGCAGGAAGATTCACCCCTCCACTTT.

A word on this clonotype: This likely reflects a read error, since a far larger clone is one base away. V and J are TRBV28 and TRBJ2-1; TRBD1 aligns across 7 bases. The CDR3 runs 13 residues. The germline gives CDR1 MDHEN, CDR2 SYDVKM. V lost 6 bases to trimming and J lost 9 bases; unmatched junction nucleotides: 8. The CDR3: CASSSGTVVEQFF. The CDR3 DNA reads TGTGCCAGCAGCTCCGGGACAGTGGTTGAGCAGTTCTTC.

Notes on this clonotype: Germline and junction disagree at one end, which may indicate a read error. The V and J genes are TRBV7-7 and TRBJ2-1; 8 positions match TRBD2. The CDR3 spans 15 residues. The V gene's germline CDR1 is SSHAT and CDR2 FNYEAQ (reference sequence). The CDR3 loop reads CASSPREGPWNEQFF. CDR3 nucleotides: TGTGCTAGCAGCCCCCGGGAGGGGCCGTGGAATGAGCAGTTCTTC.

J is TRBJ1-5 and V is TRBV10-3, with D possibly being TRBD1 (5 bases). The CDR3 runs 17 residues. V lost 2 bases and J 0 bases, leaving 14 bases between the germline ends. Germline V gene lookup returns CDR1 ENHRY and CDR2 SYGVKD. The CDR3 nucleotides read TGTGCCATCAGTGAGGCCAGGGAATGGCATAGCAATCAGCCCCAGCATTTT. Translation gives CAISEAREWHSNQPQHF.

This clonotype appeared many times. The genes are TRBV6-1 and TRBJ1-1; D is unresolved. Trimming took off 8 bases at V and 0 bases at J, with 10 bases between the two ends. The CDR3 runs to 13 residues. Germline loops: CDR1 MNHNS, CDR2 SASEGT. The CDR3: CASVRTLNTEAFF. The DNA for the CDR3 is TGTGCCAGCGTACGGACGTTGAACACTGAAGCTTTCTTT.

The chain carries TRBV11-2 and TRBJ2-1; TRBD2 matches 8 bases. CDR1 and CDR2 from the germline V gene are SGHAT and FQNNGV. The ends lost 5 bases at V and 3 bases at J; junction bases unmatched: 9. The CDR3 totals 16 residues. DNA for the CDR3: TGTGCCAGCAGCCGCGCCCTTGCGGGAGGCTACAATGAGCAGTTCTTC. This sequence encodes CASSRALAGGYNEQFF.